The clone carrying this TCR beta chain was observed a handful of times. Its antigen remains unidentified. The data derive from a study of T cell repertoires in cytomegalovirus infection. Study information: Both recently identified HLA-C-restricted and well-studied HLA-B-restricted CMV epitopes were used in the study. Study outcomes and limitations: Within the response measured ex vivo, HLA-C-restricted CMV-specific TCR beta clonotypes were dominant.

In TCRdb, the reads were re-called with MiXCR into one record per CDR3 protein. This sample has about 920,000 distinct CDR3 sequences; about a third occur once, and the top ten carry more than 13%. In germline, CDR1 is DFQATT, CDR2 SNEGSKA (reference sequence). The V and J ends lost 3 bases and 4 bases respectively, with 15 bases between them. CDR3 size: 14 residues. The sample here was cultured CD8+ T cells from PBMCs, taken from culture after CMV antigen stimulation. This receptor was taken from a human donor in good health (CMV status not recorded). Some clones in this sample may be carry-over from other donors' samples. This chain joins TRBV20-1 and TRBJ1-2; TRBD1 might be the D (5 bases). The CDR3, as DNA: TGCAGTGCTAGGGTCAGGGAAGGTTTCTATGGCTACACCTTC. It codes for CSARVREGFYGYTF.